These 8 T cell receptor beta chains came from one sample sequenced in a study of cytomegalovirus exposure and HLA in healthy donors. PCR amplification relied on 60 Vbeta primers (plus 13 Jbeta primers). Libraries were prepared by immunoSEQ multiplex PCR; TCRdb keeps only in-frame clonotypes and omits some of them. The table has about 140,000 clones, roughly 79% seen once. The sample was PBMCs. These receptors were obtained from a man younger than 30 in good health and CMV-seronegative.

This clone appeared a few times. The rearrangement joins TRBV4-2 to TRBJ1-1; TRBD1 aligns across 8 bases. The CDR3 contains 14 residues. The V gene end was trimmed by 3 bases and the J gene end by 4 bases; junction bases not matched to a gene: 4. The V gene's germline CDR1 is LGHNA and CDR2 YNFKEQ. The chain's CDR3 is CASSHIQGGTEAFF. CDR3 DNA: TGTGCCAGCAGCCACATACAGGGGGGCACTGAAGCTTTCTTT.

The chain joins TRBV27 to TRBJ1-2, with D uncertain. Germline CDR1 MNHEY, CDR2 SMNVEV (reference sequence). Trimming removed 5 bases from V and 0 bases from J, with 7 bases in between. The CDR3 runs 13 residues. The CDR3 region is CASSRGANYGYTF. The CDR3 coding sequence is TGTGCCAGCAGTCGGGGAGCTAACTATGGCTACACCTTC.

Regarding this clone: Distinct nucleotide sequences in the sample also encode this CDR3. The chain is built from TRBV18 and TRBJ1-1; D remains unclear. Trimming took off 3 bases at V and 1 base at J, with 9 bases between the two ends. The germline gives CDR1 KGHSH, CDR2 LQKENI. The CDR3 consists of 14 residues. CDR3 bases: TGTGCCAGCTCACCCCTAGAGGGGAACACTGAAGCTTTCTTT. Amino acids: CASSPLEGNTEAFF.

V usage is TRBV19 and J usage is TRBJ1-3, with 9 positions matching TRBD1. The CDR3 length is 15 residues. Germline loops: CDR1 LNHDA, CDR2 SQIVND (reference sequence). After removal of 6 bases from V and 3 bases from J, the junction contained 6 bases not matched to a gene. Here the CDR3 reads CASRPQGAGGNTIYF. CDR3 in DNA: TGTGCCAGTAGGCCACAGGGGGCAGGTGGAAACACCATATATTTT. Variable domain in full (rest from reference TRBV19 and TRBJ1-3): DGGITQSPKYLFRKEGQNVTLSCEQNLNHDAMYWYRQDPGQGLRLIYYSQIVNDFQKGDIAEGYSVSREKKESFPLTVTSAQKNPTAFYLCASRPQGAGGNTIYFGEGSWLTVV.

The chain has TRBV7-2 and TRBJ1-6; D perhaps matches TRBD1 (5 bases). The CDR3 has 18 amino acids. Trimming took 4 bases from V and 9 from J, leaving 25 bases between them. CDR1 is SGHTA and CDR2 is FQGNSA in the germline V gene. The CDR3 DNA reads TGTGCCAGCAGCTCACTAACCGCAGGGCCCCAGAGAGGTTCACCCCTCCACTTT. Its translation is CASSSLTAGPQRGSPLHF.

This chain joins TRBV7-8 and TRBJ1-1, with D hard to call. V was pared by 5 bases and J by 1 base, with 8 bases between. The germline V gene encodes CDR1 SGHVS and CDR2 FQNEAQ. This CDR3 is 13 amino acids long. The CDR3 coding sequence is TGTGCCAGCAGCGCTTCCAGGAACACTGAAGCTTTCTTT. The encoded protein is CASSASRNTEAFF.

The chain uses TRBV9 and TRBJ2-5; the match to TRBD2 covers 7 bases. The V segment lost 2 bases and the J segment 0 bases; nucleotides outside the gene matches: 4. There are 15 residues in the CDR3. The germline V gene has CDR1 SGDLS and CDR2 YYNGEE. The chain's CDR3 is CASSVGGVYQETQYF. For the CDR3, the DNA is TGTGCCAGCAGCGTTGGGGGGGTTTACCAAGAGACCCAGTACTTC.

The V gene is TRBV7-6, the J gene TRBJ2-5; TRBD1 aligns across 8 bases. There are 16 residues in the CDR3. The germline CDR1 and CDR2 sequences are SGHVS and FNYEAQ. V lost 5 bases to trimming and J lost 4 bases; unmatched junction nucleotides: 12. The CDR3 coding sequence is TGTGCCAGCAGCCCTACAGGGGGGCTAGCGATAGAGACCCAGTACTTC. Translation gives CASSPTGGLAIETQYF.